These T cell receptor beta chains were read from a single sample in a study of T cell responses to AZD1222 COVID-19 vaccine. Assay: immunoSEQ multiplex PCR; the TCRdb copy retains only in-frame clones and omits some. The table has fewer than 150,000 clones, around 90% seen once. Sequenced material: peripheral blood, taken on day 0 of AZD1222 vaccination. These receptor sequences come from an adult in good health. Each CDR3 is given with its conserved first and last residue. Each record gives: D gene, V gene, clone size, J gene, CDR3 DNA, CDR3 protein. D genes are given only for firm matches. Clone size is given for some rows only: seen once, a few or many times, or a class if the clone is expanded.

D gene: .; V gene: TRBV4-3; clone size: once; J gene: TRBJ2-5; CDR3 DNA: TGCGCCAGCAGCCAAGAACAGGCTCGGCAAGAGACCCAGTACTTC; CDR3 protein: CASSQEQARQETQYF
D gene: .; V gene: TRBV7-2; clone size: .; J gene: TRBJ2-1; CDR3 DNA: TGTGCCAGCAGTCCGGGGAGGAGCTCCTACAATGAGCAGTTCTTC; CDR3 protein: CASSPGRSSYNEQFF
D gene: .; V gene: TRBV7-8; clone size: .; J gene: TRBJ2-7; CDR3 DNA: TGTGCCAGCAGCTTGGGGACTCCAACCTACGAGCAGTACTTC; CDR3 protein: CASSLGTPTYEQYF
D gene: .; V gene: TRBV30; clone size: .; J gene: TRBJ1-5; CDR3 DNA: TGTGCCTGGAGCACCAGGGGCGTGGGCAATCAGCCCCAGCATTTT; CDR3 protein: CAWSTRGVGNQPQHF
D gene: .; V gene: TRBV12-3/TRBV12-4; clone size: once; J gene: TRBJ2-1; CDR3 DNA: TGTGCCAGCAGTTTTTATCCCAGGGAGCAGTTCTTC; CDR3 protein: CASSFYPREQFF
D gene: .; V gene: TRBV27; clone size: .; J gene: TRBJ1-5; CDR3 DNA: TGTGCCAGCAGTTTATCCGGGGGGAATCAGCCCCAGCATTTT; CDR3 protein: CASSLSGGNQPQHF
D gene: TRBD1; V gene: TRBV4-3; clone size: .; J gene: TRBJ2-2; CDR3 DNA: TGCGCCAGCAGCCAAGGATCCGGGACAGTCTTCACCGGGGAGCTGTTTTTT; CDR3 protein: CASSQGSGTVFTGELFF
D gene: .; V gene: TRBV12-3/TRBV12-4; clone size: .; J gene: TRBJ1-3; CDR3 DNA: TGTGCCAGCACCTTGTCCCAAAACACCATATATTTT; CDR3 protein: CASTLSQNTIYF
D gene: .; V gene: TRBV20-1; clone size: once; J gene: TRBJ2-1; CDR3 DNA: TGCAGTGCTATAGCGACTGAGCAGTTCTTC; CDR3 protein: CSAIATEQFF
D gene: TRBD2; V gene: TRBV5-1; clone size: .; J gene: TRBJ2-1; CDR3 DNA: TGCGCCAGCACCCCACTTACTAGCGGGAGTGGCAATGAGCAGTTCTTC; CDR3 protein: CASTPLTSGSGNEQFF
D gene: .; V gene: TRBV14; clone size: .; J gene: TRBJ1-2; CDR3 DNA: TGTGCCAGCAGCCAAGAGCTCCAGGGTCTTGGCTACACCTTC; CDR3 protein: CASSQELQGLGYTF
D gene: TRBD1; V gene: TRBV28; clone size: .; J gene: TRBJ1-2; CDR3 DNA: TGTGCCAGCAGTTTCAGTATTCAACAGGGGGCGGACTATGGCTACACCTTC; CDR3 protein: CASSFSIQQGADYGYTF
D gene: .; V gene: TRBV19; clone size: .; J gene: TRBJ1-5; CDR3 DNA: TGTGCCAGTAGCCAAAGCCATAGCAATCAGCCCCAGCATTTT; CDR3 protein: CASSQSHSNQPQHF
D gene: .; V gene: TRBV19; clone size: .; J gene: TRBJ1-5; CDR3 DNA: TGTGCCAGTAGTATAGGAGGGTTTAGCAATCAGCCCCAGCATTTT; CDR3 protein: CASSIGGFSNQPQHF
D gene: TRBD1; V gene: TRBV5-1; clone size: .; J gene: TRBJ2-1; CDR3 DNA: TGCGCCAGCAGTTCTCAACCGGGACAGGGGGCGCTTAATGAGCAGTTCTTC; CDR3 protein: CASSSQPGQGALNEQFF
D gene: .; V gene: TRBV7-8; clone size: .; J gene: TRBJ1-1; CDR3 DNA: TGTGCCAGCAGCTTAGTGGTGTTCAGGCTGGGAGTGCCCACTGAAGCTTTCTTT; CDR3 protein: CASSLVVFRLGVPTEAFF
D gene: .; V gene: TRBV19; clone size: .; J gene: TRBJ2-7; CDR3 DNA: TGTGCCAGTAGTATGGATTCCTGGACAGAAACCTACGAGCAGTACTTC; CDR3 protein: CASSMDSWTETYEQYF
D gene: TRBD1; V gene: TRBV7-9; clone size: .; J gene: TRBJ1-3; CDR3 DNA: TGTGCCAGCAGCTTATACGGGACAGCCGGAAACACCATATATTTT; CDR3 protein: CASSLYGTAGNTIYF
D gene: .; V gene: TRBV7-2; clone size: .; J gene: TRBJ1-2; CDR3 DNA: TGTGCCAGCAGCTGGGGGGTACTCTATGGCTACACCTTC; CDR3 protein: CASSWGVLYGYTF
D gene: .; V gene: TRBV25-1; clone size: once; J gene: TRBJ2-3; CDR3 DNA: TGTGCCAGCGCCCAACGACGGGTAGCGGTTAGCGAGGATACGCAGTATTTT; CDR3 protein: CASAQRRVAVSEDTQYF